This T cell receptor beta chain was sequenced during a study of blood T cell repertoires in COVID-19. Turning to the study itself: The United States, Italy and Spain were the sources of the acute and convalescent COVID-19 samples. T cells, B-cell-depleted T cells, or PBMCs provided the cDNA or gDNA that served as material.

V lost 6 bases and J 7 bases, leaving 16 bases between the germline ends. Germline CDR1 SGHTA, CDR2 FQGNSA. The CDR3 length is 14 residues. Using immunoSEQ multiplex PCR, the repertoire was profiled, and TCRdb retains in-frame clones only, with some absent. In the table there are around 300,000 clones, 88% of which are singletons. The chain uses TRBV7-2 and TRBJ1-5; D is perhaps TRBD1 (5 bases). Specimen: PBMCs or T cells enriched from blood (not recorded which). The TCR was taken from a woman in her 30s who had recovered from COVID-19. This CDR3 is CASRAPGMQQPQHF. The CDR3 DNA reads as TGTGCCAGCAGGGCCCCAGGGATGCAGCAGCCCCAGCATTTT.